Listed here is a single T cell receptor (beta chain). Its target antigen remains unknown. No quality values exist for individual bases; no much larger clone is one base distant. Library preparation was by the immunoSEQ multiplex PCR assay. TCRdb took over this immuneACCESS table, retaining in-frame rearrangements with V and J assigned. Such tables are incomplete; in checked studies, under half of the missing clones stem from an unresolved V gene, and the remainder is unexplained. Here the sample has roughly 32,000 clones; about 89% occur a single time. The top ten hold more than 9.5% of the sample. This sample stems from a study of T cell changes during pregnancy in multiple sclerosis (dated by TCRdb to about 2019). Background on the whole study: The study examined how the T cell repertoire changed over the course of pregnancy in women with multiple sclerosis.

Compared with germline, V lacks 6 bases and J lacks 0 bases; bases without a gene match: 2. CDR1 and CDR2, looked up from the germline V gene (reference sequence), are MNHNY and SVGAGI. The CDR3 numbers 14 residues from cysteine through phenylalanine. Only CDR3 DNA remains: 42 bases, in frame from the first base. Sequencing used CD8+ T cells from peripheral blood mononuclear cells, obtained in the third trimester of pregnancy. The chain joins TRBV6-6 to TRBJ1-1; 9 of the junction bases match TRBD1. The receptor was derived from a female donor with multiple sclerosis, enrolled in a pregnancy study. The CDR3 sequence is CASRGQGLNTEAFF. The nucleotide sequence is given as TGTGCCAGCAGGGGACAGGGACTGAACACTGAAGCTTTCTTT.